The clone carrying this TCR beta chain was picked up a small number of times. Its target is unknown. Indicated time point: healthy volunteer bleed at 6 weeks. Whole blood, unfractionated, served as the material for total RNA extraction. The record originates from a study of human T cells and chemical hapten exposure. Study information: The variation in per-sample TCR yields arose mainly from small differences in pooled library volumes. Overall study findings and caveats: DPC sensitization left the count of TCRs above 1 in 1000 unchanged.

Library preparation tagged each individual cDNA molecule with a unique molecular identifier. Authors' methods: Samples contained a median of about 96,000 TCRs, with a range of 23,224 to 690,600. Via MiXCR, TCRdb re-called the RACE reads, giving one row per CDR3 protein. These V and J calls originate from TCRdb's pipeline instead of the authors' own analysis. The sample yields more than 75,000 distinct CDR3 sequences, about 8.6% seen once. The ends were cut back, 0 bases at V and 6 bases at J, with 8 bases in the middle. Per germline, CDR1 PRHDT and CDR2 FYEKMQ (reference sequence). The CDR3 extends over 13 amino acids.

Sample: whole blood. The sequence came from a male donor in good health. Some clones in this sample may be carry-over from other donors' samples. The V call is TRBV13, the J call TRBJ1-1; D unclear. The CDR3 DNA is TGTGCCAGCAGCTTAGGCAGGAGCCCTGAAGCTTTCTTT. Protein sequence: CASSLGRSPEAFF.